The 15 T cell receptor beta chains below come from one sample, sequenced in a study of regulatory T cells in long-lasting Graves disease. iRepertoire HTBI primers and Arm-PCR of CDR3 regions built TCR beta libraries. MiXCR, run by TCRdb on the multiplex PCR reads, gives a single entry per CDR3 protein. The profile shows about 420,000 distinct CDR3 sequences, 23% of them singletons. Stated time point: persistent/refractory GD, antithyroid drugs over 5 years with positive TRAb. Generation of the TCR library employed RNA extracted from PBMCs. The sample was peripheral blood mononuclear cells (PBMCs), taken when the disease was refractory, from a patient treated with antithyroid drugs. All receptors derive from a female donor with Graves disease.

This clonotype was found a few times. For the CDR3, the DNA is TGCGCCAGCAGCCCCCGGGTCTCCACGGGCGAGCAGTACTTC. As protein: CASSPRVSTGEQYF. The chain links TRBV5-1 to TRBJ2-7; no reliable D call. The CDR3 runs 14 residues. Trimming took 4 bases from V and 6 from J, leaving 17 bases between them. The germline CDR1 and CDR2 sequences are SGHRS and YFSETQ.

This clonotype was observed a handful of times. V is TRBV27 and J is TRBJ2-7; D is perhaps TRBD2 (5 bases). In germline, CDR1 is MNHEY, CDR2 SMNVEV (reference sequence). The CDR3 has 14 residues. V was cut by 6 bases and J by 7 bases, with 19 bases left in between. CDR3 sequence: CASRIGLSLGEQYF. CDR3 in DNA: TGTGCCAGCAGGATAGGACTTAGTCTCGGGGAGCAGTACTTC.

This clonotype appeared many times. The rearrangement joins TRBV11-1 to TRBJ2-7; 8 nucleotides line up with TRBD2. The CDR3 spans 15 residues. The trim removed 2 bases at V and 1 base at J, leaving 4 bases unmatched. Germline CDR1 reads SGHAT; CDR2 reads FQDESV (reference sequence). The CDR3 DNA reads as TGTGCCAGCAGCTTACGGGGACTAGGATCCTACGAGCAGTACTTC. Its protein product is CASSLRGLGSYEQYF. Full variable domain (rest looked up from reference TRBV11-1 and TRBJ2-7): EAEVAQSPRYKITEKSQAVAFWCDPISGHATLYWYRQILGQGPELLVQFQDESVVDDSQLPKDRFSAERLKGVDSTLKIQPAELGDSAMYLCASSLRGLGSYEQYFGPGTRLTVT.

Comments on this clonotype: This may be a read error: a much more frequent sequence differs by one nucleotide. The chain joins TRBV11-1 to TRBJ1-1, with D uncertain. Germline CDR1 reads SGHAT; CDR2 reads FQDESV (reference sequence). Trimming left V 7 bases short and J 1 base short, with 4 bases between. The length of the CDR3 is 11 residues. The CDR3 spells CASMANTEAFF. The CDR3 bases are TGTGCCAGCATGGCGAACACTGAAGCTTTCTTT.

This clonotype was seen only a few times. V usage is TRBV20-1 and J usage is TRBJ1-1, with D maybe TRBD1 (5 bases). The length of the CDR3 is 14 residues. Trimming cost V 5 bases and J 1 base, with 14 bases left between them. Germline V gene lookup returns CDR1 DFQATT and CDR2 SNEGSKA (reference sequence). The CDR3 DNA sequence: TGCAGTGCTCAAATTAACAGGAGGAACACTGAAGCTTTCTTT. Translation gives CSAQINRRNTEAFF.

This clonotype turned up a few times. The J gene is TRBJ2-2, the V gene TRBV7-2; perhaps TRBD1 as D (6 bases). In germline, CDR1 is SGHTA, CDR2 FQGNSA. CDR3 size: 14 residues. V was clipped by 3 bases and J by 4 bases, with 9 bases between them. The CDR3 sequence: CASSLLQGTGELFF. The CDR3 DNA reads as TGTGCCAGCAGCTTGCTACAGGGCACCGGGGAGCTGTTTTTT.

This clonotype was observed a few times. The J gene is TRBJ1-2, the V gene TRBV4-3, with D possibly matching TRBD1 (6 bases). V dropped 0 bases and J dropped 4 bases, with 15 bases sitting between them. Germline V lookup: CDR1 LGHNA, CDR2 YSLEER. The CDR3 extends over 16 amino acids. The CDR3 here is CASSQEWDVQGYGYTF. In DNA, the CDR3 is TGCGCCAGCAGCCAAGAATGGGATGTACAGGGCTATGGCTACACCTTC.

At least ten counts were recorded for this clonotype. This chain connects TRBV12-3 or TRBV12-4 to TRBJ2-7, with D perhaps being TRBD1 or TRBD2 (5 bases each). V lost 2 bases and J lost 6, with 11 bases in between. The CDR3 covers 13 residues. The CDR3 nucleotides read TGTGCCAGCAGTTTAAAACAGGACTCCGAGCAGTACTTC. The encoded protein is CASSLKQDSEQYF.

As for this clonotype: No DNA is shown, since the ends of the CDR3 on it are uncertain; the CDR3 is the one TCRdb lists. The V call is TRBV2, the J call TRBJ2-2. Germline CDR1 reads SNHLY; CDR2 reads FYNNEI. The length of the CDR3 is 22 amino acids, counting both ends. The CDR3 sequence is CASSDLGYFEQYFGPNTGELFF.

This clonotype was found many times. The chain has TRBV20-1 and TRBJ2-7; D gene unclear. V shed 5 bases and J shed 6 bases, with 11 bases lying between them. The CDR3 is 11 residues long. CDR1 is DFQATT and CDR2 is SNEGSKA in the germline V gene (reference sequence). CDR3 amino acids: CSAPRPSEQYF. CDR3 sequence (DNA): TGCAGTGCTCCGAGACCATCCGAGCAGTACTTC.

The J gene is TRBJ1-5, the V gene TRBV20-1; D unclear. This CDR3 is 18 amino acids long. CDR1 is DFQATT and CDR2 is SNEGSKA in the germline V gene (reference sequence). Between the trimmed V and J ends, which lost 3 bases and 1 base, there was a span of 22 bases. The CDR3 DNA reads as TGCAGTGCTAGGGTTGCGAGGTCGGGGTCTTCAAGCAATCAGCCCCAGCATTTT. Residues: CSARVARSGSSSNQPQHF.

In its sample, this clonotype was seen many times. The chain carries TRBV7-9 and TRBJ2-5; D remains unclear. Looked up from germline, CDR1 is SEHNR and CDR2 is FQNEAQ (reference sequence). V gave up 5 bases and J gave up 3 bases, with 13 bases separating them. The CDR3 contains 14 residues. CDR3 loop: CASSLSLRKETQYF. The CDR3 DNA reads TGTGCCAGCAGCCTTAGCCTCAGAAAAGAGACCCAGTACTTC.

This clonotype was counted only a few times. At one end the junction does not follow the germline gene, possibly because of a read error. The chain uses TRBV7-2 and TRBJ2-1, with D possibly called TRBD1 or TRBD2 (5 bases each). The CDR3 runs to 14 residues. CDR1 and CDR2 (germline): SGHTA, FQGNSA. CDR3 in DNA: TGTGCCAGCAGCGAGGGGACCTCCGACAATGAGCAGTTCTTC. Translating it yields CASSEGTSDNEQFF.

A few counts support this clonotype. The chain has TRBV3-1 and TRBJ2-7, with 10 bases lining up with TRBD2. The CDR3 sequence is 13 residues long. The junction had 6 bases not matched to a gene; V was cut back by 7 bases and J by 6 bases. Germline V gene data show CDR1 as LGHDT and CDR2 as YNNKEL (reference sequence). As DNA, the CDR3 is TGTGCCAGCACTGCGGGACTAGCGTTCGAGCAGTACTTC. Translating it yields CASTAGLAFEQYF.

The V gene is TRBV18, the J gene TRBJ1-6; possible D gene TRBD1, 6 bases. This CDR3 is 15 amino acids long. V lost 4 bases, J lost 8 bases, and 15 bases lay in between. Germline V gene sequence: CDR1 KGHSH, CDR2 LQKENI. CDR3 loop: CASSLRNEGDSPLHF. The CDR3 DNA reads TGTGCCAGCTCACTTAGAAACGAGGGGGATTCACCCCTCCACTTT.